These 23 T cell receptor beta chains were sequenced from one sample in a study of blood T cell repertoires in COVID-19. Some clones are missing from TCRdb's copy, which holds only in-frame ones; the method was immunoSEQ multiplex PCR. The sample shows approximately 150,000 clones, 65% to 85% of them seen only once. Sequenced material: peripheral blood. The receptors were sampled from a man aged 30 to 45 with COVID-19, enrolled during active disease.

This clone was recorded a few times. CDR3 protein: CASSQTSGLGNEQFF. The CDR3 coding sequence is TGTGCCAGCAGCCAGACTAGCGGGTTAGGGAATGAGCAGTTCTTC. V gene TRBV6-2 or TRBV6-3 combines with J gene TRBJ2-1; 10 bases match TRBD2. V dropped 6 bases and J dropped 7; count of bases not matched to a gene: 9. This CDR3 has 15 residues. Germline values: CDR1 MNHEY, CDR2 SVGEGT.

The chain uses TRBV7-2 and TRBJ2-1; TRBD2 aligns across 12 bases. CDR3 length equals 14 residues. J lost 7 bases, V lost 3 bases, and 1 base had no gene match. In germline, CDR1 is SGHTA, CDR2 FQGNSA. The CDR3 DNA follows: TGTGCCAGCAGCTTGGGGACTAGCGGGAATGAGCAGTTCTTC. Its protein product is CASSLGTSGNEQFF.

The chain has TRBV27 and TRBJ2-7; 12 bases map to TRBD2. The germline CDR1 and CDR2 sequences are MNHEY and SMNVEV (reference sequence). This CDR3 is built from 15 residues. Trimming removed 0 bases from V and 4 bases from J; junction bases left unmatched: 1. The CDR3 loop is CASSLSGTSGYEQYF. The CDR3 nucleotides read TGTGCCAGCAGTTTATCCGGGACTAGCGGGTACGAGCAGTACTTC.

The CDR3 protein is CASSWGRNRGPSNSYEQYF. CDR3 coding DNA: TGTGCCAGCAGCTGGGGCCGGAACAGGGGACCTTCCAACTCCTACGAGCAGTACTTC. J is TRBJ2-7 and V is TRBV11-2; 7 positions agree with TRBD1. This CDR3 has 19 residues. Germline V gene sequence: CDR1 SGHAT, CDR2 FQNNGV. V lost 4 bases to trimming and J lost 0 bases; unmatched junction nucleotides: 18.

The chain employs TRBV21-1 and TRBJ2-7; the D call of TRBD2 is as the table states it, not checked on the DNA. TRBV21-1 is a recognized pseudogene. The CDR3 has 13 amino acids. The CDR3, as DNA: TGTGCCAGCGGGGGACTAAGGGTGAGCGAGCAGTACTTC. It specifies CASGGLRVSEQYF.

This rearrangement joins TRBV19 to TRBJ2-1, with TRBD2 identical over 11 bases. J gave up 7 bases and V 1 base, and 6 bases lay outside the gene matches. Germline CDR1 reads LNHDA; CDR2 reads SQIVND (reference sequence). The CDR3 length is 16 residues. The CDR3 DNA follows: TGTGCCAGTAGTATAGTCGCTAGCGGGAGGAAGAATGAGCAGTTCTTC. This sequence encodes CASSIVASGRKNEQFF. The full variable domain, completed using reference TRBV19 and TRBJ2-1, is DGGITQSPKYLFRKEGQNVTLSCEQNLNHDAMYWYRQDPGQGLRLIYYSQIVNDFQKGDIAEGYSVSREKKESFPLTVTSAQKNPTAFYLCASSIVASGRKNEQFFGPGTRLTVL.

The CDR3 sequence is CASSESQSYNEQFF. As DNA, the CDR3 is TGCGCCAGCAGTGAGTCACAGTCCTACAATGAGCAGTTCTTC. This rearrangement joins TRBV10-1 to TRBJ2-1; D unclear. The CDR3 loop spans 14 amino acids. V lost 0 bases, J lost 1 base, and 4 bases lay in between. Germline V gene data show CDR1 as WNHNN and CDR2 as SYGVQD (reference sequence).

This chain joins TRBV27 and TRBJ2-7, with 11 bases aligning to TRBD2. The trim removed 5 bases at V and 4 bases at J, leaving 4 bases unmatched. CDR1 is MNHEY, CDR2 SMNVEV, per germline (reference sequence). The length of the CDR3 is 14 residues. The CDR3 reads CASSQGLAEYEQYF. CDR3 DNA: TGTGCCAGCAGTCAGGGACTAGCGGAATACGAGCAGTACTTC.

This chain links TRBV23-1 with TRBJ2-5; 8 bases are shared with TRBD2. TRBV23-1 is noted as an ORF with a role that remains uncertain. This CDR3 contains 14 residues. The ends lost 3 bases at V and 5 bases at J; junction bases unmatched: 5. CDR3 nucleotides: TGCGCCAGCAGTCAGCCAGCGGGAGATGAGACCCAGTACTTC. It encodes CASSQPAGDETQYF.

The chain combines TRBV9 with TRBJ2-4; the match to TRBD2 covers 9 bases. Trimming removed 3 bases from V and 0 bases from J; junction bases left unmatched: 7. Germline values: CDR1 SGDLS, CDR2 YYNGEE. The CDR3 runs to 17 residues. The CDR3, as DNA: TGTGCCAGCAGCGACAGACTAGCGGAACTAGCCAAAAACATTCAGTACTTC. Translating gives CASSDRLAELAKNIQYF. Full variable domain (outside the CDR3, taken from reference TRBV9 and TRBJ2-4): DSGVTQTPKHLITATGQRVTLRCSPRSGDLSVYWYQQSLDQGLQFLIQYYNGEERAKGNILERFSAQQFPDLHSELNLSSLELGDSALYFCASSDRLAELAKNIQYFGAGTRLSVL.

This sequence joins TRBV28 and TRBJ1-2; 10 nucleotides align to TRBD1. The CDR3 sequence is 14 residues long. Germline V gives CDR1 MDHEN, CDR2 SYDVKM. The V and J ends lost 4 bases and 4 bases, in that order; junction bases with no gene match: 3. The CDR3 sequence: CASSSTGGGYGYTF. The CDR3 nucleotides are TGTGCCAGCAGTTCGACAGGGGGCGGCTATGGCTACACCTTC.

This chain joins TRBV9 and TRBJ2-7, with 11 bases lining up with TRBD1. V gave up 0 bases and J gave up 7 bases; unmatched junction bases: 9. There are 16 residues in the CDR3. The germline CDR1 and CDR2 sequences are SGDLS and YYNGEE. CDR3: CASSVGPGQGAGEQYF. CDR3 in DNA: TGTGCCAGCAGCGTAGGTCCCGGACAGGGGGCAGGGGAGCAGTACTTC.

The chain combines TRBV4-1 with TRBJ1-5, with D maybe TRBD1 (5 bases). V was cut by 4 bases and J by 3 bases, with 16 bases left in between. Germline CDR1 reads MGHRA; CDR2 reads YSYEKL. CDR3 length: 16 amino acids. The CDR3 loop is CASSLSADSLNQPQHF. CDR3 sequence (DNA): TGCGCCAGCAGCCTTTCCGCCGACAGCCTCAATCAGCCCCAGCATTTT.

This chain connects TRBV5-1 to TRBJ2-2; D is ambiguous. This CDR3 has 15 residues. V lost 5 bases to trimming and J lost 1 base, with 12 bases between them. Germline V CDR1 and CDR2: SGHRS, YFSETQ. The CDR3 sequence is CASRGSVQNTGELFF. The CDR3 DNA sequence: TGCGCCAGCAGGGGCTCAGTTCAGAACACCGGGGAGCTGTTTTTT. Complete variable domain (other parts from reference TRBV5-1 and TRBJ2-2): KAGVTQTPRYLIKTRGQQVTLSCSPISGHRSVSWYQQTPGQGLQFLFEYFSETQRNKGNFPGRFSGRQFSNSRSEMNVSTLELGDSALYLCASRGSVQNTGELFFGEGSRLTVL.

The chain combines TRBV11-2 with TRBJ2-7; the D gene is possibly TRBD1 (5 bases). V lost 3 bases, J lost 1 base, and 13 bases lay in between. CDR3 length equals 15 residues. Germline V gene sequence: CDR1 SGHAT, CDR2 FQNNGV. In DNA form, the CDR3 reads TGTGCCAGCAGCTTCTCACAGGTAGAATCCTACGAGCAGTACTTC. This codes for CASSFSQVESYEQYF.

This chain joins TRBV28 and TRBJ2-3, with 9 nucleotides matching TRBD1. Looked up from germline, CDR1 is MDHEN and CDR2 is SYDVKM. The CDR3 is made up of 13 amino acids. After removal of 4 bases from V and 11 bases from J, the junction contained 7 bases not matched to a gene. CDR3 region: CASSSTGTGRQYF. The CDR3, as DNA: TGTGCCAGCAGTTCTACCGGGACAGGGAGGCAGTATTTT.

The chain links TRBV5-1 to TRBJ1-1; D gene uncertain. The V gene lost 1 base and the J gene lost 4 bases, with 11 bases spanning the gap. Germline-derived CDR1 and CDR2 are SGHRS and YFSETQ. The CDR3 is 14 amino acids. The chain's CDR3 is CASSLYSIGTEAFF. For the CDR3, the DNA is TGCGCCAGCAGCTTGTACAGCATCGGCACTGAAGCTTTCTTT. Based on the CDR3 plus reference TRBV5-1 and TRBJ1-1, the full variable domain is KAGVTQTPRYLIKTRGQQVTLSCSPISGHRSVSWYQQTPGQGLQFLFEYFSETQRNKGNFPGRFSGRQFSNSRSEMNVSTLELGDSALYLCASSLYSIGTEAFFGQGTRLTVV.

V usage is TRBV7-9 and J usage is TRBJ2-7; 8 nucleotides line up with TRBD1. The CDR3 covers 16 residues. The germline CDR1 and CDR2 sequences are SEHNR and FQNEAQ (reference sequence). After removal of 6 bases from V and 10 bases from J, the junction contained 20 bases not matched to a gene. The CDR3 reads CASRQAGGRGPVGQYF. The CDR3 DNA reads as TGTGCCAGCAGGCAAGCTGGCGGCAGGGGGCCGGTCGGACAGTACTTC.

The chain is built from TRBV6-2 or TRBV6-3 and TRBJ2-3; D may be TRBD1 (5 bases). The ends were cut back, 0 bases at V and 4 bases at J, with 14 bases in the middle. Germline V gene sequence: CDR1 MNHEY, CDR2 SVGEGT. The CDR3 totals 16 residues. CDR3 residues: CASSYSGAVRADTQYF. The CDR3 DNA follows: TGTGCCAGCAGTTACTCTGGGGCCGTTCGGGCAGATACGCAGTATTTT.

The chain combines TRBV11-2 with TRBJ2-5, with a tentative D call TRBD2 (5 bases). This CDR3 spans 15 amino acids. Between the trimmed V and J ends, which lost 1 base and 4 bases, there was a span of 13 bases. The germline V gene encodes CDR1 SGHAT and CDR2 FQNNGV. CDR3 residues: CASSLVGGSLETQYF. The CDR3 DNA is TGTGCCAGCAGCTTAGTTGGCGGGTCGTTAGAGACCCAGTACTTC.

J is TRBJ2-7 and V is TRBV7-2, with 7 bases matching TRBD2. This CDR3 contains 14 residues. From germline, CDR1 is SGHTA and CDR2 FQGNSA. V shed 5 bases, J shed 7 bases, and the junction held 11 bases outside the gene matches. The CDR3: CASSPRRLADEQYF. As DNA, the CDR3 is TGTGCCAGCAGCCCCCGTCGACTAGCTGATGAGCAGTACTTC.

The gene calls are TRBV15 and TRBJ1-1, with a possible D match to TRBD1 (6 bases). Trimming left V 5 bases short and J 4 bases short, with 17 bases between. This CDR3 is 15 amino acids long. Germline CDR1 and CDR2: LNHNV and YYDKDF (reference sequence). CDR3 residues: CATSPRRGAATEAFF. DNA for the CDR3: TGTGCCACCAGCCCAAGGCGGGGGGCGGCCACTGAAGCTTTCTTT. The full variable domain, in which reference TRBV15 and TRBJ1-1 provide the parts outside the CDR3, is DAMVIQNPRYQVTQFGKPVTLSCSQTLNHNVMYWYQQKSSQAPKLLFHYYDKDFNNEADTPDNFQSRRPNTSFCFLDIRSPGLGDTAMYLCATSPRRGAATEAFFGQGTRLTVV.

The V call is TRBV5-1, the J call TRBJ2-7; no definite D call. The CDR3 runs to 15 residues. V lost 0 bases and J lost 0, with 10 bases in between. In germline, CDR1 is SGHRS, CDR2 YFSETQ. As DNA, the CDR3 is TGCGCCAGCAGCTTGGAACGGAGAACCTCCTACGAGCAGTACTTC. It codes for CASSLERRTSYEQYF.